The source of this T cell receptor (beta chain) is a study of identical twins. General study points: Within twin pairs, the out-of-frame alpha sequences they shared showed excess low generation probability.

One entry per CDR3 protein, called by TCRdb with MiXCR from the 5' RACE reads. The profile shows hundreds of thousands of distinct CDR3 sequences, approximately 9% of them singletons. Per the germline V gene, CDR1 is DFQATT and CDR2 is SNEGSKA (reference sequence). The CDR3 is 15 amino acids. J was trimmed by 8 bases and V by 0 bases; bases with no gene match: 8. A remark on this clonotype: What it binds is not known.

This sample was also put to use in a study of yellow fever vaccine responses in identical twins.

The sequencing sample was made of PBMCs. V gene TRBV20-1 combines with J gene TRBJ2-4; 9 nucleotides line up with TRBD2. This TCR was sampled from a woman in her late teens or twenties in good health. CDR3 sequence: CSARDLAGPGDIQYF. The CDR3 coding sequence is TGCAGTGCTAGAGACCTAGCGGGGCCTGGGGACATTCAGTACTTC.